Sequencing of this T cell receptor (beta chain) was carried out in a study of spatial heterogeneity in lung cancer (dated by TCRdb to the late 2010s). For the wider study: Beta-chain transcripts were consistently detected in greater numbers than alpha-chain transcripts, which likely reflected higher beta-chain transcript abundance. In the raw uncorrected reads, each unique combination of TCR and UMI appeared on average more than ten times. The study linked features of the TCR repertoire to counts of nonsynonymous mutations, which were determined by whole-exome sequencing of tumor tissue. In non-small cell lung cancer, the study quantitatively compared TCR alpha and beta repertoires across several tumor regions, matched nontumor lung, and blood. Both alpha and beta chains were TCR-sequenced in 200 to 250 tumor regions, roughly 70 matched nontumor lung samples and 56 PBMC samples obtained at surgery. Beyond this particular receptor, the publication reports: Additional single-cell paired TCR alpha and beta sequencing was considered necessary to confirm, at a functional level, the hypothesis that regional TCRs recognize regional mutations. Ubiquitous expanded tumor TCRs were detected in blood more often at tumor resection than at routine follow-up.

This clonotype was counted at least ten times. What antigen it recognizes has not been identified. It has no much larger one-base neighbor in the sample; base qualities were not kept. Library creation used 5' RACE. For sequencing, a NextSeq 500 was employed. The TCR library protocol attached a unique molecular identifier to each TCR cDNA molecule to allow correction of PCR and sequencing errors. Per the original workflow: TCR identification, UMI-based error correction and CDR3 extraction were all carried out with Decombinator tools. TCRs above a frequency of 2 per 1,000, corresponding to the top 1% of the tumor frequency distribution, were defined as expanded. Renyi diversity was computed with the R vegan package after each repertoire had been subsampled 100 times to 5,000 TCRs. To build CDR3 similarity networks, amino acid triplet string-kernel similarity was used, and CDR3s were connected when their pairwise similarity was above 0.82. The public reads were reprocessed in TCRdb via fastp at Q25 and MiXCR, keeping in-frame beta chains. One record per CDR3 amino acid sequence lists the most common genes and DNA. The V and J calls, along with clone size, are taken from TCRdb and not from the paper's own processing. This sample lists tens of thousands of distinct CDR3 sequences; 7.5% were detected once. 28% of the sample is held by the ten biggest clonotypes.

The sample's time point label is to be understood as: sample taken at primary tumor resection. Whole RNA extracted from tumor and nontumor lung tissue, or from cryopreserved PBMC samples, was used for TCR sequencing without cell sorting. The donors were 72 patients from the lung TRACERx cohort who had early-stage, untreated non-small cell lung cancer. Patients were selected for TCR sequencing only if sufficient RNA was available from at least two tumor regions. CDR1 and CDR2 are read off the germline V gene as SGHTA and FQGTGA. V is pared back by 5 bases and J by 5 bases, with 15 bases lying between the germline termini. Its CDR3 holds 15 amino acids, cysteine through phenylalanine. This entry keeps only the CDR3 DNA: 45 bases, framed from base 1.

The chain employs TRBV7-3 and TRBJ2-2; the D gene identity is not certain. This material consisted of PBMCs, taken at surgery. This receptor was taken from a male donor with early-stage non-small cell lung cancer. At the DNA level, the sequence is TGTGCCAGCAGCCCGATGAGCCCAGAGACCGGGGAGCTGTTTTTT. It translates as CASSPMSPETGELFF. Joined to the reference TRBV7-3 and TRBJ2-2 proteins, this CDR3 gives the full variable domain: GAGVSQTPSNKVTEKGKYVELRCDPISGHTALYWYRQSLGQGPEFLIYFQGTGAADDSGLPNDRFFAVRPEGSVSTLKIQRTERGDSAVYLCASSPMSPETGELFFGEGSRLTVL.